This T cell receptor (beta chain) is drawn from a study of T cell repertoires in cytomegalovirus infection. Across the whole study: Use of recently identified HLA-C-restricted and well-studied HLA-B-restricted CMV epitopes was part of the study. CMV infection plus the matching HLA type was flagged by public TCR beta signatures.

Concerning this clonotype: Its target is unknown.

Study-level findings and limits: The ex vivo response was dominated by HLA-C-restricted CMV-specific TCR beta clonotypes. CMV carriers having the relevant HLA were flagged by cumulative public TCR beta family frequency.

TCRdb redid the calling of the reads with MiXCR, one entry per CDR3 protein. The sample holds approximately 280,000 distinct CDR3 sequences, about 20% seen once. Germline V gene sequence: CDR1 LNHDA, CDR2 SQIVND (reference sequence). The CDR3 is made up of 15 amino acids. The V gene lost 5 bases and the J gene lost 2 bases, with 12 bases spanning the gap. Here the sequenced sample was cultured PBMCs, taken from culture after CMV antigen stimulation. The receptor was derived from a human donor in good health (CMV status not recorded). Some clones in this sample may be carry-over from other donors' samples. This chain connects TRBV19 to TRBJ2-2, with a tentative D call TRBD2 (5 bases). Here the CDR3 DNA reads TGTGCCAGTAGTCTCGGGATCCTAAACACCGGGGAGCTGTTTTTT. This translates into CASSLGILNTGELFF.